The rows below give T cell receptor beta chains drawn from one sample of a study of blood T cell repertoires in COVID-19. Clones were read by immunoSEQ multiplex PCR, and TCRdb kept only the in-frame ones, dropping some. The sample lists around 50,000 clones, approximately 78% occurring once. Specimen: PBMCs or T cells enriched from blood (not recorded which). These receptors were taken from a woman in her fifties or sixties with acute COVID-19. Both conserved end residues are part of each CDR3. The order of the fields is CDR3 protein, CDR3 DNA, clone size, D gene, J gene, V gene. D genes are given only for firm matches. Clone size appears in some rows only: once, few, many, or a class for an expanded clone.

cdr3_aa: CATGNRDGYTF; cdr3_nt: TGTGCCACCGGAAACAGGGATGGCTACACCTTC; clone_size: -; d_call: -; j_call: TRBJ1-2; v_call: TRBV24-1
cdr3_aa: CASSRLFFGGTVDEKLFF; cdr3_nt: TGTGCCAGCAGCCGTTTGTTCTTCGGCGGGACAGTTGATGAAAAACTGTTTTTT; clone_size: -; d_call: TRBD1; j_call: TRBJ1-4; v_call: TRBV3-1/TRBV3-2
cdr3_aa: CASSQPGTRVGQIRYEQYF; cdr3_nt: TGTGCCAGCAGCCAGCCTGGGACTAGAGTGGGCCAAATTAGGTACGAGCAGTACTTC; clone_size: -; d_call: TRBD2; j_call: TRBJ2-7; v_call: TRBV5-6
cdr3_aa: CASSLGLAADTQYF; cdr3_nt: TGTGCCAGCAGCTTAGGGTTGGCGGCAGATACGCAGTATTTT; clone_size: -; d_call: -; j_call: TRBJ2-3; v_call: TRBV7-9
cdr3_aa: CASTTRRGAYGYTF; cdr3_nt: TGTGCCAGCACCACCCGTAGGGGTGCGTATGGCTACACCTTC; clone_size: -; d_call: -; j_call: TRBJ1-2; v_call: TRBV7-9
cdr3_aa: CASSRDRANFGNTIYF; cdr3_nt: TGTGCCAGCAGCCGGGACAGGGCTAATTTTGGAAACACCATATATTTT; clone_size: -; d_call: TRBD1; j_call: TRBJ1-3; v_call: TRBV3-1/TRBV3-2
cdr3_aa: CASSLVDRGTEAFF; cdr3_nt: TGTGCCAGCAGCTTAGTAGACAGGGGCACTGAAGCTTTCTTT; clone_size: -; d_call: TRBD1; j_call: TRBJ1-1; v_call: TRBV7-8
cdr3_aa: CASRPGQGYTEAFF; cdr3_nt: TGTGCCAGCAGACCGGGACAGGGGTACACTGAAGCTTTCTTT; clone_size: -; d_call: TRBD1; j_call: TRBJ1-1; v_call: TRBV2
cdr3_aa: CASSWSGGPGDIQYF; cdr3_nt: TGTGCCAGCAGCTGGAGTGGAGGGCCGGGGGACATTCAGTACTTC; clone_size: -; d_call: -; j_call: TRBJ2-4; v_call: TRBV7-2
cdr3_aa: CASLRRESTDTQYF; cdr3_nt: TGTGCCAGCCTCCGTCGGGAGTCCACAGATACGCAGTATTTT; clone_size: -; d_call: -; j_call: TRBJ2-3; v_call: TRBV6-5
cdr3_aa: CASSQDRGAGRSEKLFF; cdr3_nt: TGTGCCAGCAGCCAAGACCGGGGGGCAGGGAGAAGTGAAAAACTGTTTTTT; clone_size: -; d_call: -; j_call: TRBJ1-4; v_call: TRBV7-2
cdr3_aa: CASSPGGNNNEKLFF; cdr3_nt: TGTGCCAGTAGCCCAGGGGGGAATAATAATGAAAAACTGTTTTTT; clone_size: -; d_call: TRBD1; j_call: TRBJ1-4; v_call: TRBV19
cdr3_aa: CASSPYRTSGGGETQYF; cdr3_nt: TGCGCCAGCAGCCCCTATCGGACTAGCGGGGGGGGAGAGACCCAGTACTTC; clone_size: -; d_call: TRBD2; j_call: TRBJ2-5; v_call: TRBV4-1
cdr3_aa: CASSYTGLAGPVSTDTQYF; cdr3_nt: TGTGCCAGCAGTTATACTGGACTAGCAGGACCCGTGAGCACAGATACGCAGTATTTT; clone_size: -; d_call: TRBD2; j_call: TRBJ2-3; v_call: TRBV28
cdr3_aa: CASSQDLHYNEQFF; cdr3_nt: TGCGCCAGCAGCCAAGATTTACATTACAATGAGCAGTTCTTC; clone_size: -; d_call: -; j_call: TRBJ2-1; v_call: TRBV4-1
cdr3_aa: CASSLTSGGALIDYGYTF; cdr3_nt: TGTGCCAGCTCTCTCACTTCCGGAGGGGCTTTAATCGACTATGGCTACACCTTC; clone_size: few; d_call: -; j_call: TRBJ1-2; v_call: TRBV18
cdr3_aa: CASSLLAGGETQYF; cdr3_nt: TGTGCCAGCAGTCTACTAGCGGGGGGGGAGACCCAGTACTTC; clone_size: -; d_call: TRBD2; j_call: TRBJ2-5; v_call: TRBV6-5
cdr3_aa: CASSMYRTGGYNEQFF; cdr3_nt: TGTGCCAGTAGTATGTACCGGACAGGGGGGTACAATGAGCAGTTCTTC; clone_size: -; d_call: TRBD1; j_call: TRBJ2-1; v_call: TRBV19
cdr3_aa: CSVDEGPGTMNTEAFF; cdr3_nt: TGCAGCGTTGACGAAGGCCCGGGAACCATGAACACTGAAGCTTTCTTT; clone_size: few; d_call: -; j_call: TRBJ1-1; v_call: TRBV29-1
cdr3_aa: CASSSAGTGIYEQYF; cdr3_nt: TGCGCCAGCAGCTCCGCCGGGACAGGGATATACGAGCAGTACTTC; clone_size: -; d_call: TRBD1; j_call: TRBJ2-7; v_call: TRBV5-1
cdr3_aa: CASSSPQGVGYTF; cdr3_nt: TGTGCCAGCAGTTCTCCTCAAGGGGTTGGCTACACCTTC; clone_size: -; d_call: -; j_call: TRBJ1-2; v_call: TRBV28
cdr3_aa: CASSLRPSGKETQYF; cdr3_nt: TGTGCCAGCAGCCTCCGCCCTAGCGGGAAAGAGACCCAGTACTTC; clone_size: -; d_call: TRBD2; j_call: TRBJ2-5; v_call: TRBV7-2
cdr3_aa: CASSPTPGGGNQPQHF; cdr3_nt: TGTGCCAGCTCACCAACCCCAGGGGGAGGCAATCAGCCCCAGCATTTT; clone_size: -; d_call: TRBD1; j_call: TRBJ1-5; v_call: TRBV18
cdr3_aa: CASSQAGAYGYTF; cdr3_nt: TGCGCCAGCAGCCAGGCAGGCGCTTATGGCTACACCTTC; clone_size: few; d_call: -; j_call: TRBJ1-2; v_call: TRBV4-1
cdr3_aa: CASSLRRDQNTEAFF; cdr3_nt: TGTGCCAGCTCACTACGCCGGGATCAGAACACTGAAGCTTTCTTT; clone_size: -; d_call: -; j_call: TRBJ1-1; v_call: TRBV18
cdr3_aa: CASRALGANTEAFF; cdr3_nt: TGTGCCAGCAGAGCCTTAGGGGCTAACACTGAAGCTTTCTTT; clone_size: -; d_call: -; j_call: TRBJ1-1; v_call: TRBV6-5
cdr3_aa: CASSPGTGEGDTQYF; cdr3_nt: TGTGCCAGCAGCCCCGGGACAGGGGAGGGAGATACGCAGTATTTT; clone_size: -; d_call: TRBD1; j_call: TRBJ2-3; v_call: TRBV6-4
cdr3_aa: CASSRDSNSPLHF; cdr3_nt: TGTGCCAGCAGCCGGGACAGCAATTCACCCCTCCACTTT; clone_size: -; d_call: TRBD1; j_call: TRBJ1-6; v_call: TRBV2
cdr3_aa: CASSSGLNTEAFF; cdr3_nt: TGCGCCAGCAGCTCAGGTTTGAACACTGAAGCTTTCTTT; clone_size: once; d_call: -; j_call: TRBJ1-1; v_call: TRBV5-1
cdr3_aa: CASSLQDTEAFF; cdr3_nt: TGTGCCAGCAGCCTACAGGACACTGAAGCTTTCTTT; clone_size: -; d_call: -; j_call: TRBJ1-1; v_call: TRBV9